A single sample gave rise to the 11 T cell receptor beta chains below, sequenced in a study of identical twins. TCRdb called the 5' RACE reads again in MiXCR, with one record for every CDR3 protein. The data show hundreds of thousands of distinct CDR3 sequences, less than 9% seen once. This sample also appeared in a second study, on yellow fever vaccine responses in identical twins.

Input material: PBMCs. The receptors originated from a woman aged 18 to 35 in good health.

The rearrangement links TRBV10-2 to TRBJ2-1; tentatively, D is TRBD2 (6 bases). The CDR3 sequence is 13 residues long. Germline V gene lookup returns CDR1 WSHSY and CDR2 SAAADI. Trimming shortened V by 8 bases and J by 6 bases, and 14 bases separated the two germline ends. The CDR3 protein is CASALPGGNEQFF. The CDR3 DNA follows: TGCGCCAGCGCTCTACCCGGGGGCAATGAGCAGTTCTTC.

This clonotype has a count of ten or more. The CDR3 sequence: CASSPQGVYEQYF. The CDR3, as DNA: TGTGCCAGCAGTCCCCAGGGGGTTTACGAGCAGTACTTC. This chain joins TRBV12-3 or TRBV12-4 and TRBJ2-7; TRBD1 matches at 7 bases. V shed 5 bases and J 4 bases; nucleotides not matched to a gene: 5. This CDR3 is built from 13 residues.

The chain links TRBV7-6 to TRBJ2-1; possibly TRBD1 or TRBD2 for D (5 bases each). The V end was cut by 0 bases, the J end by 7 bases, with 13 bases between. The length of the CDR3 is 15 residues. The germline gives CDR1 SGHVS, CDR2 FNYEAQ. The CDR3 reads CASSLAAGTKNEQFF. The DNA for the CDR3 is TGTGCCAGCAGCTTAGCCGCCGGGACCAAAAATGAGCAGTTCTTC.

This clonotype has at least ten counts. V and J are TRBV12-3 or TRBV12-4 and TRBJ2-7, with TRBD2 as a possible D gene (5 bases). The CDR3 length is 11 residues. V was shortened by 5 bases and J by 11 bases, with 13 bases between the two germline ends. CDR3 nucleotides: TGTGCCAGCAGTAGCGGCCCTGGGGAGTACTTC. Its protein product is CASSSGPGEYF.

The sample holds a few counts of this clonotype. The chain uses TRBV11-2 and TRBJ2-1; 11 bases map to TRBD2. CDR3 size: 15 residues. Germline values: CDR1 SGHAT, CDR2 FQNNGV. V was pared by 4 bases and J by 6 bases, with 5 bases of the junction left unmatched. The CDR3 DNA is TGTGCCAGCAGCTATAGCGGGGGGGGTTTCAATGAGCAGTTCTTC. Translation gives CASSYSGGGFNEQFF. The entire variable domain, with the rest obtained from reference TRBV11-2 and TRBJ2-1, is as follows: EAGVAQSPRYKIIEKRQSVAFWCNPISGHATLYWYQQILGQGPKLLIQFQNNGVVDDSQLPKDRFSAERLKGVDSTLKIQPAKLEDSAVYLCASSYSGGGFNEQFFGPGTRLTVL.

This clonotype has more than one count but fewer than ten. The V gene is TRBV9, the J gene TRBJ2-1, with TRBD1 matching 12 bases. From germline, CDR1 is SGDLS and CDR2 YYNGEE. The junction had 3 bases not matched to a gene; V was cut back by 3 bases and J by 2 bases. This CDR3 contains 16 residues. The CDR3 protein is CASSARDRGPYNEQFF. CDR3 nucleotide sequence: TGTGCCAGCAGCGCCCGGGACAGGGGGCCCTACAATGAGCAGTTCTTC.

This clonotype came up a few times. The genes are TRBV27 and TRBJ2-3, with TRBD1 matching over 8 bases. This CDR3 is built from 16 residues. CDR1 MNHEY and CDR2 SMNVEV come from the germline V gene (reference sequence). V was pared by 7 bases and J by 0 bases, with 9 bases of the junction left unmatched. CDR3 bases: TGTGCCAGCAATGCAGGGGGCCTCCCTAGCACAGATACGCAGTATTTT. This encodes CASNAGGLPSTDTQYF.

This clonotype was recorded many times. The chain recombines TRBV28 with TRBJ2-3, with D maybe TRBD1 (6 bases). Deletions cut 5 bases from V and 0 bases from J, with 9 bases between. This CDR3 has 14 amino acids. Germline V gene lookup returns CDR1 MDHEN and CDR2 SYDVKM. CDR3: CASSDRRSTDTQYF. Here the CDR3 DNA reads TGTGCCAGCAGTGACAGGAGAAGCACAGATACGCAGTATTTT.

V gene TRBV29-1 combines with J gene TRBJ2-3, with D perhaps assigned TRBD1 or TRBD2 (5 bases each). The CDR3 sequence is 15 residues long. V was pared by 6 bases and J by 4 bases, with 20 bases between. Germline-derived CDR1 and CDR2 are SQVTM and ANQGSEA. The DNA of the CDR3 is TGCAGCGTCCGGGACCCCCGGTGGTCCTCAGATACGCAGTATTTT. This translates into CSVRDPRWSSDTQYF.

This clonotype was found a few times. The chain employs TRBV4-1 and TRBJ2-5; D is unclear. Germline CDR1 MGHRA, CDR2 YSYEKL. CDR3 length equals 13 residues. Trimming took 4 bases from V and 5 from J, leaving 11 bases between them. The CDR3 loop reads CASSPRSAETQYF. The CDR3 region has the DNA TGCGCCAGCAGCCCAAGGAGTGCCGAGACCCAGTACTTC.

The V call is TRBV2, the J call TRBJ2-3; either TRBD1 or TRBD2 may supply D (5 bases each). Germline-derived CDR1 and CDR2 are SNHLY and FYNNEI. V was clipped by 2 bases and J by 2 bases, with 11 bases between them. The CDR3 sequence is 15 residues long. This CDR3 is CASSERQGDTDTQYF. The CDR3 DNA is TGTGCCAGCAGTGAAAGGCAGGGAGACACAGATACGCAGTATTTT. Full variable domain (remainder filled in from reference TRBV2 and TRBJ2-3): EPEVTQTPSHQVTQMGQEVILRCVPISNHLYFYWYRQILGQKVEFLVSFYNNEISEKSEIFDDQFSVERPDGSNFTLKIRSTKLEDSAMYFCASSERQGDTDTQYFGPGTRLTVL.